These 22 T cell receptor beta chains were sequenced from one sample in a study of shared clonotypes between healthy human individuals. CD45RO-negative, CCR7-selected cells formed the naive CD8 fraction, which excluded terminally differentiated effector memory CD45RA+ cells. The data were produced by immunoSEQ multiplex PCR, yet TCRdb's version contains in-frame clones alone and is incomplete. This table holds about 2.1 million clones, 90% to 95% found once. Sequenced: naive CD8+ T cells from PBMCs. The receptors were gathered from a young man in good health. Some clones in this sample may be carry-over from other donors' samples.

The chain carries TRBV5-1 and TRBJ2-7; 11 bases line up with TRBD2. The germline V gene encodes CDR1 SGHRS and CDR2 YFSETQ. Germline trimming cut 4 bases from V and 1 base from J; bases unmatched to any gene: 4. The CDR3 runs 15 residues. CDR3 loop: CASSEGTSGSYEQYF. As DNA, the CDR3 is TGCGCCAGCAGCGAAGGGACTAGCGGTTCCTACGAGCAGTACTTC.

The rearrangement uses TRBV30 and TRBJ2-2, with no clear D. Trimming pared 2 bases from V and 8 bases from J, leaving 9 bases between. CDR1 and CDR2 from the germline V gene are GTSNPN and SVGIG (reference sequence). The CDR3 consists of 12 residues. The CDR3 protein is CAWSTSWGELFF. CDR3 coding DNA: TGTGCCTGGAGTACCTCTTGGGGGGAGCTGTTTTTT.

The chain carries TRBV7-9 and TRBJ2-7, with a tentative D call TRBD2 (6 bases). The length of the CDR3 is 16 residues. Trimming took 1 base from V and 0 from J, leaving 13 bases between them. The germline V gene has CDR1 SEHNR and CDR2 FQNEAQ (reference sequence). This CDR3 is CASSLGGGPFSYEQYF. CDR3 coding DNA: TGTGCCAGCAGCTTAGGGGGAGGTCCGTTCTCCTACGAGCAGTACTTC.

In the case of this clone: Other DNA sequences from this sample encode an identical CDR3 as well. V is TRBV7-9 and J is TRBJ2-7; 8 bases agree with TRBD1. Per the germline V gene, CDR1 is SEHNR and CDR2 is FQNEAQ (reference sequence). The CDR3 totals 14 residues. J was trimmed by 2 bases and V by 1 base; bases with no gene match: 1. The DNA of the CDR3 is TGTGCCAGCAGCTTAGGGGACAGGCCCTACGAGCAGTACTTC. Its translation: CASSLGDRPYEQYF.

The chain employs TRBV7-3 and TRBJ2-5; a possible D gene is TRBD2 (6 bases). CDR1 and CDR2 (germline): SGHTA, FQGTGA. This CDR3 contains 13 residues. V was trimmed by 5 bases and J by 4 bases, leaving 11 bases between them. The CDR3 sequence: CASSPMGGETQYF. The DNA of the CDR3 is TGTGCCAGCAGCCCTATGGGGGGAGAGACCCAGTACTTC.

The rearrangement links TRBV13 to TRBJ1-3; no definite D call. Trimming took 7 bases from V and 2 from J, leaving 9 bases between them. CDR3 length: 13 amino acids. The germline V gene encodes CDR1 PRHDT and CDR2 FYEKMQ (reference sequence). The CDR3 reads CASMLEAGNTIYF. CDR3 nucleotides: TGTGCCAGCATGCTAGAGGCTGGAAACACCATATATTTT.

CDR3 residues: CASRVMTSGANEQFF. CDR3 coding DNA: TGTGCCAGCAGAGTGATGACTAGCGGGGCGAATGAGCAGTTCTTC. The V gene is TRBV11-1, the J gene TRBJ2-1; 11 positions match TRBD2. The length of the CDR3 is 15 residues. The V and J ends lost 6 bases and 7 bases, in that order; junction bases with no gene match: 8. Germline V lookup: CDR1 SGHAT, CDR2 FQDESV (reference sequence). The variable domain in full, completed from reference TRBV11-1 and TRBJ2-1, reads EAEVAQSPRYKITEKSQAVAFWCDPISGHATLYWYRQILGQGPELLVQFQDESVVDDSQLPKDRFSAERLKGVDSTLKIQPAELGDSAMYLCASRVMTSGANEQFFGPGTRLTVL.

The CDR3, as DNA: TGTGCCAGCAGTTCCCGGACTAGCGGGATCTTCGGGGCCTACGAGCAGTACTTC. Translation: CASSSRTSGIFGAYEQYF. This chain uses TRBV28 with TRBJ2-7; TRBD2 agrees at 12 bases. CDR3 size: 18 residues. Per the germline V gene, CDR1 is MDHEN and CDR2 is SYDVKM. Unmatched junction bases numbered 12, after V lost 4 bases and J lost 2 bases. The full variable domain, rest sourced from reference TRBV28 and TRBJ2-7, is DVKVTQSSRYLVKRTGEKVFLECVQDMDHENMFWYRQDPGLGLRLIYFSYDVKMKEKGDIPEGYSVSREKKERFSLILESASTNQTSMYLCASSSRTSGIFGAYEQYFGPGTRLTVT.

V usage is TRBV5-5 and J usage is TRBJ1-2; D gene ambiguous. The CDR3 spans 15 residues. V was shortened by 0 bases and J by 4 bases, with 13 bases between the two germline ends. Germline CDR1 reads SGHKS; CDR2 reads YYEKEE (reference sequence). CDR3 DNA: TGTGCCAGCAGCTTGGGGCAGGAACTTACCTATGGCTACACCTTC. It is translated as CASSLGQELTYGYTF.

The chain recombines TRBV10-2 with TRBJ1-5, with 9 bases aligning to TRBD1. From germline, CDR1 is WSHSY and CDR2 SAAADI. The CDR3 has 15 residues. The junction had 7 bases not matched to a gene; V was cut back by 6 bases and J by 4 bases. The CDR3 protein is CASSPDRGSNQPQHF. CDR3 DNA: TGCGCCAGCAGCCCTGACAGGGGGTCAAATCAGCCCCAGCATTTT.

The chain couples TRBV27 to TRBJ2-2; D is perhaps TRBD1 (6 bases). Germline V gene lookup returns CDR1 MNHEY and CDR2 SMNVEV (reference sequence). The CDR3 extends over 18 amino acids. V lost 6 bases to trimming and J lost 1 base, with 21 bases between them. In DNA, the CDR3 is TGTGCCAGCAGAAAAGTCAACCCCGGGACAAGGAACACCGGGGAGCTGTTTTTT. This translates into CASRKVNPGTRNTGELFF.

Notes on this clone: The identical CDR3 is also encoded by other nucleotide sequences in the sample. The CDR3 region has the DNA TGCGCCAGCAGCTTGCCGGGAGCATACGAGCAGTACTTC. Translation gives CASSLPGAYEQYF. The chain recombines TRBV5-1 with TRBJ2-7; D may be TRBD2 (6 bases). Trimming shortened V by 1 base and J by 4 bases, and 9 bases separated the two germline ends. The CDR3 runs 13 residues. The germline V gene has CDR1 SGHRS and CDR2 YFSETQ.

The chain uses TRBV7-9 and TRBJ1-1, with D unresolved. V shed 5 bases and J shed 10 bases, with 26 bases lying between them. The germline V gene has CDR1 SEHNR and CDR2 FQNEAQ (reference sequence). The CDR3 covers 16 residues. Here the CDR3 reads CASSPPTPRGEEGAFF. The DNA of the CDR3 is TGTGCCAGCAGCCCACCCACCCCTCGCGGGGAGGAGGGAGCTTTCTTT.

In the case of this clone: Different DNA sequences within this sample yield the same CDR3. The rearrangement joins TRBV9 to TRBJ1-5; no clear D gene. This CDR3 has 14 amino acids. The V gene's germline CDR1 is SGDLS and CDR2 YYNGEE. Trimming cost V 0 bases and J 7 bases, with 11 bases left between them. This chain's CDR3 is CASSVGGVGQPQHF. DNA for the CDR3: TGTGCCAGCAGCGTAGGCGGGGTTGGGCAGCCCCAGCATTTT.

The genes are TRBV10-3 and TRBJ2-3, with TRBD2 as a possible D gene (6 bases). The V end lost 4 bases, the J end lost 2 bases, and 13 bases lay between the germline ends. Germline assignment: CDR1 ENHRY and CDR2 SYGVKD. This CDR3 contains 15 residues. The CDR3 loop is CAISGDSTSTDTQYF. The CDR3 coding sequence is TGTGCCATCAGTGGGGACTCAACTTCCACAGATACGCAGTATTTT.

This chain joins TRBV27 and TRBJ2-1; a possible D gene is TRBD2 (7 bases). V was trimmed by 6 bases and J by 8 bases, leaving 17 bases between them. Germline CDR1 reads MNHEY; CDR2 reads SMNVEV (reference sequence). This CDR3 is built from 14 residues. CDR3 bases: TGTGCCAGCAGCCGGGCCCCGGGGGGCCATGAGCAGTTCTTC. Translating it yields CASSRAPGGHEQFF.

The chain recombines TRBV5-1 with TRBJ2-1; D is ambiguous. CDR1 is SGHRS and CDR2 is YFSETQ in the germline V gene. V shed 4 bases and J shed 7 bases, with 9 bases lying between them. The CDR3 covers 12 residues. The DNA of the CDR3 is TGCGCCAGCAGCCGATGGGGAAATGAGCAGTTCTTC. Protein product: CASSRWGNEQFF.

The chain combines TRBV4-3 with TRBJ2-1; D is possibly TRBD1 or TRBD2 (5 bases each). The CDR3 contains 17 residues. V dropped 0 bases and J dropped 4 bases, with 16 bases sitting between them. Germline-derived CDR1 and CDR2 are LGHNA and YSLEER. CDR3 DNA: TGCGCCAGCAGCCAAGATATGCCCCAGGGAGAGTACAATGAGCAGTTCTTC. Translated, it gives CASSQDMPQGEYNEQFF.

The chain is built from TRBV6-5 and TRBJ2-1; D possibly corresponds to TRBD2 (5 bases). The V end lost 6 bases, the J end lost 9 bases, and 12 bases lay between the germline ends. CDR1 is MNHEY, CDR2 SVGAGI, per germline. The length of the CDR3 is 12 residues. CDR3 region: CASSRGDGEQFF. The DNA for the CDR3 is TGTGCCAGCAGCCGGGGAGACGGTGAGCAGTTCTTC.

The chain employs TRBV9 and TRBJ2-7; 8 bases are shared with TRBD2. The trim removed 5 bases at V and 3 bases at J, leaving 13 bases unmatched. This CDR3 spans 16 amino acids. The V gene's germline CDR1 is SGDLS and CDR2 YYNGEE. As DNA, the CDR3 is TGTGCCAGCAGTCCCCTTGTGGGACTAGGAGTCTACGAGCAGTACTTC. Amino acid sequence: CASSPLVGLGVYEQYF. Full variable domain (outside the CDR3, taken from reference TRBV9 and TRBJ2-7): DSGVTQTPKHLITATGQRVTLRCSPRSGDLSVYWYQQSLDQGLQFLIQYYNGEERAKGNILERFSAQQFPDLHSELNLSSLELGDSALYFCASSPLVGLGVYEQYFGPGTRLTVT.

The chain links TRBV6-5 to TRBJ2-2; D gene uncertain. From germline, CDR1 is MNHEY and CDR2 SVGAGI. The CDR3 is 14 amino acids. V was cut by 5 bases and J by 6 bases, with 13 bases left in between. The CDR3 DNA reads TGTGCCAGCAGTCTATTCGTGGCCTCCGGGGAGCTGTTTTTT. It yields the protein CASSLFVASGELFF.

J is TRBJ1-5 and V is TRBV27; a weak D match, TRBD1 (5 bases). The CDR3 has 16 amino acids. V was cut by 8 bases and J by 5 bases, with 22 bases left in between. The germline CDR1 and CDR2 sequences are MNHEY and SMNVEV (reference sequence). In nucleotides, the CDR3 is TGTGCCAGCGCCCCCTTGCGGGGGGAGGGAGATCAGCCCCAGCATTTT. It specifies CASAPLRGEGDQPQHF.